This is a list of T cell receptor beta chains from one sample in a study of cytomegalovirus exposure and HLA in healthy donors. Assay used: immunoSEQ multiplex PCR; TCRdb lists only in-frame clones, some missing. The sample yields about 190,000 clones, around 90% seen once. The sequenced sample consisted of PBMCs. All receptors come from a woman between 18 and 30 years old in good health and CMV-seronegative. The CDR3 runs from the conserved cysteine through the conserved F or W. The D gene is left open where the match is weak. Clone size is given for some rows only: seen once, a few or many times, or a class if the clone is expanded.

D gene: NA
V gene: TRBV19
J gene: TRBJ1-1
clone size: NA
CDR3 protein: CASTGGRTEAFF
CDR3 DNA: TGTGCCAGTACCGGGGGACGCACTGAAGCTTTCTTT

D gene: NA
V gene: TRBV6-1
J gene: TRBJ2-7
clone size: NA
CDR3 protein: CASRQGFSYEQYF
CDR3 DNA: TGTGCCAGCAGGCAGGGGTTCTCCTACGAGCAGTACTTC

D gene: NA
V gene: TRBV13
J gene: TRBJ2-7
clone size: NA
CDR3 protein: CASSLGVAYEQYF
CDR3 DNA: TGTGCCAGCAGCTTAGGGGTAGCCTACGAGCAGTACTTC

D gene: TRBD2
V gene: TRBV7-2
J gene: TRBJ2-7
clone size: NA
CDR3 protein: CASSLVGLDYEQYF
CDR3 DNA: TGTGCCAGCAGCTTAGTTGGACTAGACTACGAGCAGTACTTC

D gene: TRBD1
V gene: TRBV5-1
J gene: TRBJ2-7
clone size: NA
CDR3 protein: CASSTPGTGSTEQYF
CDR3 DNA: TGCGCCAGCAGCACACCCGGGACAGGGTCTACCGAGCAGTACTTC

D gene: NA
V gene: TRBV5-1
J gene: TRBJ2-3
clone size: NA
CDR3 protein: CANSSGGRSNTDTQYF
CDR3 DNA: TGCGCCAACAGTTCTGGGGGCAGATCTAACACAGATACGCAGTATTTT

D gene: NA
V gene: TRBV10-3
J gene: TRBJ2-3
clone size: NA
CDR3 protein: CAISARGSDTQYF
CDR3 DNA: TGTGCCATCAGTGCGCGAGGGTCAGATACGCAGTATTTT

D gene: TRBD1
V gene: TRBV5-1
J gene: TRBJ2-1
clone size: NA
CDR3 protein: CASSLEQGARNEQFF
CDR3 DNA: TGCGCCAGCAGCTTGGAGCAGGGGGCAAGGAATGAGCAGTTCTTC

D gene: TRBD2
V gene: TRBV7-7
J gene: TRBJ2-3
clone size: once
CDR3 protein: CASSPRGTRELTDTQYF
CDR3 DNA: TGTGCTAGCAGCCCTAGAGGGACTAGGGAACTCACAGATACGCAGTATTTT

D gene: NA
V gene: TRBV5-8
J gene: TRBJ2-3
clone size: NA
CDR3 protein: CASSYDGTDTQYF
CDR3 DNA: TGTGCCAGCAGTTACGACGGGACAGATACGCAGTATTTT

D gene: TRBD1
V gene: TRBV6-4
J gene: TRBJ2-1
clone size: many
CDR3 protein: CASKASSGGSSEQFF
CDR3 DNA: TGTGCCAGCAAGGCGTCCTCAGGGGGATCGAGTGAGCAGTTCTTC

D gene: TRBD1
V gene: TRBV28
J gene: TRBJ2-7
clone size: once
CDR3 protein: CASSLLGQVDYEQYF
CDR3 DNA: TGTGCCAGCAGTTTATTGGGACAGGTAGACTACGAGCAGTACTTC

D gene: TRBD2
V gene: TRBV5-4
J gene: TRBJ2-5
clone size: NA
CDR3 protein: CASSPLGGVQETQYF
CDR3 DNA: TGTGCCAGCAGCCCCCTGGGGGGGGTTCAAGAGACCCAGTACTTC

D gene: NA
V gene: TRBV4-1
J gene: TRBJ2-5
clone size: few
CDR3 protein: CASSQEGRVQETQYF
CDR3 DNA: TGCGCCAGCAGCCAAGAGGGCAGAGTGCAAGAGACCCAGTACTTC

D gene: NA
V gene: TRBV7-9
J gene: TRBJ2-3
clone size: once
CDR3 protein: CSSSPHRVASTDTQYF
CDR3 DNA: TGTTCCAGCAGCCCCCACAGGGTCGCTAGCACAGATACGCAGTATTTT

D gene: TRBD1
V gene: TRBV11-2
J gene: TRBJ2-3
clone size: NA
CDR3 protein: CASSLDRTGIRLGPTDTQYF
CDR3 DNA: TGTGCCAGCAGCTTAGATAGGACAGGGATTAGACTGGGGCCTACAGATACGCAGTATTTT

D gene: TRBD1
V gene: TRBV7-9
J gene: TRBJ1-3
clone size: NA
CDR3 protein: CASAFWDRSSAGNTIYF
CDR3 DNA: TGTGCCAGCGCGTTTTGGGACAGGTCGTCCGCTGGAAACACCATATATTTT

D gene: NA
V gene: TRBV29-1
J gene: TRBJ1-1
clone size: NA
CDR3 protein: CSVRQADTEAFF
CDR3 DNA: TGCAGCGTTCGACAGGCTGACACTGAAGCTTTCTTT

D gene: NA
V gene: TRBV28
J gene: TRBJ2-2
clone size: once
CDR3 protein: CASSLSGGPGELFF
CDR3 DNA: TGTGCCAGCAGTTTATCGGGGGGCCCCGGGGAGCTGTTTTTT

D gene: NA
V gene: TRBV28
J gene: TRBJ1-2
clone size: NA
CDR3 protein: CASSVQETNYGYTF
CDR3 DNA: TGTGCCAGCAGTGTACAGGAAACTAACTATGGCTACACCTTC

D gene: TRBD1
V gene: TRBV27
J gene: TRBJ2-1
clone size: NA
CDR3 protein: CASSYRGGSYNEQFF
CDR3 DNA: TGTGCCAGCAGTTACAGGGGTGGGTCCTACAATGAGCAGTTCTTC

D gene: NA
V gene: TRBV9
J gene: TRBJ2-5
clone size: NA
CDR3 protein: CASSPEGVQETQYF
CDR3 DNA: TGTGCCAGCAGCCCCGAAGGGGTCCAAGAGACCCAGTACTTC

D gene: NA
V gene: TRBV7-9
J gene: TRBJ1-4
clone size: NA
CDR3 protein: CASSFKRGRSEKLFF
CDR3 DNA: TGTGCCAGCAGCTTCAAACGGGGAAGGTCAGAAAAACTGTTTTTT

D gene: NA
V gene: TRBV15
J gene: TRBJ1-6
clone size: NA
CDR3 protein: CATSRSIQGNSPLHF
CDR3 DNA: TGTGCCACCAGCAGATCCATACAGGGCAATTCACCCCTCCACTTT

D gene: NA
V gene: TRBV21-1
J gene: TRBJ1-6
clone size: NA
CDR3 protein: CASSPPGIEVCNSPLHF
CDR3 DNA: TGTGCCAGCAGTCCGCCCGGGATTGAGGTCTGTAATTCACCCCTCCACTTT

D gene: TRBD1
V gene: TRBV6-1
J gene: TRBJ1-2
clone size: NA
CDR3 protein: CASSEFRGVSNYGYTF
CDR3 DNA: TGTGCCAGCAGTGAATTCAGGGGGGTCTCTAACTATGGCTACACCTTC

D gene: NA
V gene: TRBV5-8
J gene: TRBJ1-2
clone size: NA
CDR3 protein: CASSSDTNYGYTF
CDR3 DNA: TGTGCCAGCAGCTCGGACACTAACTATGGCTACACCTTC

D gene: TRBD1
V gene: TRBV7-9
J gene: TRBJ2-7
clone size: NA
CDR3 protein: CASSWQGAGEQYF
CDR3 DNA: TGTGCCAGCAGCTGGCAGGGGGCCGGCGAGCAGTACTTC

D gene: TRBD2
V gene: TRBV7-2
J gene: TRBJ2-3
clone size: NA
CDR3 protein: CASSLGEREAQYF
CDR3 DNA: TGTGCCAGCAGCTTAGGGGAGCGGGAAGCGCAGTATTTT

D gene: NA
V gene: TRBV7-9
J gene: TRBJ1-2
clone size: NA
CDR3 protein: CASSPVGGGYTF
CDR3 DNA: TGTGCCAGCAGCCCAGTAGGGGGAGGCTACACCTTC

D gene: TRBD1
V gene: TRBV5-1
J gene: TRBJ2-7
clone size: NA
CDR3 protein: CASSPGTEFYEQYF
CDR3 DNA: TGCGCCAGCAGCCCCGGGACAGAGTTCTACGAGCAGTACTTC

D gene: NA
V gene: TRBV15
J gene: TRBJ2-3
clone size: NA
CDR3 protein: CATTGLRTDTQYF
CDR3 DNA: TGTGCCACCACGGGACTCCGCACAGATACGCAGTATTTT

D gene: NA
V gene: TRBV7-6
J gene: TRBJ2-2
clone size: NA
CDR3 protein: CASVPTDYTGELFF
CDR3 DNA: TGTGCCTCGGTCCCGACGGACTACACCGGGGAGCTGTTTTTT

D gene: TRBD1
V gene: TRBV5-1
J gene: TRBJ2-1
clone size: NA
CDR3 protein: CASGLGQGGEQFF
CDR3 DNA: TGCGCCAGCGGTTTGGGACAGGGTGGAGAGCAGTTCTTC

D gene: TRBD2
V gene: TRBV7-2
J gene: TRBJ2-1
clone size: NA
CDR3 protein: CASSLLAGGLNEQFF
CDR3 DNA: TGTGCCAGCAGCCTACTAGCGGGGGGGCTCAATGAGCAGTTCTTC

D gene: NA
V gene: TRBV10-2
J gene: TRBJ1-2
clone size: few
CDR3 protein: CASSGFRDYGYTF
CDR3 DNA: TGCGCCAGCAGTGGGTTCAGGGACTATGGCTACACCTTC

D gene: NA
V gene: TRBV21-1
J gene: TRBJ2-1
clone size: NA
CDR3 protein: CASSKGSGSEQFF
CDR3 DNA: TGTGCCAGCAGCAAAGGTAGCGGGAGTGAGCAGTTCTTC

D gene: NA
V gene: TRBV28
J gene: TRBJ1-3
clone size: NA
CDR3 protein: CASSHTLDTIYF
CDR3 DNA: TGTGCCAGCAGTCACACGCTGGACACCATATATTTT

D gene: NA
V gene: TRBV4-2
J gene: TRBJ2-2
clone size: once
CDR3 protein: CASSQRGANTGELFF
CDR3 DNA: TGTGCCAGCAGCCAACGGGGAGCGAACACCGGGGAGCTGTTTTTT

D gene: TRBD1
V gene: TRBV19
J gene: TRBJ2-7
clone size: NA
CDR3 protein: CASSPKPGTGPYEQYF
CDR3 DNA: TGTGCCAGTAGTCCCAAACCCGGGACAGGGCCCTACGAGCAGTACTTC

D gene: NA
V gene: TRBV10-1
J gene: TRBJ2-7
clone size: NA
CDR3 protein: CASSESGTEDLTYEQYF
CDR3 DNA: TGCGCCAGCAGTGAGTCGGGGACTGAGGACCTTACCTACGAGCAGTACTTC

D gene: NA
V gene: TRBV5-5
J gene: TRBJ1-5
clone size: NA
CDR3 protein: CASSFSEGRNQPQHF
CDR3 DNA: TGTGCCAGCAGCTTTTCGGAGGGGCGCAATCAGCCCCAGCATTTT

D gene: TRBD2
V gene: TRBV18
J gene: TRBJ2-3
clone size: NA
CDR3 protein: CASSPAAGGRGAQYF
CDR3 DNA: TGTGCCAGCTCACCCGCCGCGGGGGGGCGTGGAGCGCAGTATTTT

D gene: TRBD2
V gene: TRBV5-4
J gene: TRBJ2-1
clone size: NA
CDR3 protein: CASSLGGTSGNDEQFF
CDR3 DNA: TGTGCCAGCAGCTTGGGTGGGACTAGCGGGAATGATGAGCAGTTCTTC

D gene: TRBD1
V gene: TRBV5-1
J gene: TRBJ1-3
clone size: NA
CDR3 protein: CASSFGGTGGTNTIYF
CDR3 DNA: TGCGCCAGCAGCTTCGGCGGGACAGGGGGTACAAACACCATATATTTT

D gene: NA
V gene: TRBV16
J gene: TRBJ2-1
clone size: NA
CDR3 protein: CASGSQDRGRAYNEQFF
CDR3 DNA: TGTGCCAGCGGCTCCCAGGATCGGGGTCGGGCCTACAATGAGCAGTTCTTC

D gene: NA
V gene: TRBV10-3
J gene: TRBJ1-1
clone size: NA
CDR3 protein: CAINRQENTEAFF
CDR3 DNA: TGTGCCATCAATCGACAGGAGAACACTGAAGCTTTCTTT

D gene: TRBD2
V gene: TRBV7-9
J gene: TRBJ2-7
clone size: NA
CDR3 protein: CASQRREYYEQYF
CDR3 DNA: TGTGCCAGCCAACGGCGGGAGTACTACGAGCAGTACTTC

D gene: TRBD1
V gene: TRBV2
J gene: TRBJ2-7
clone size: NA
CDR3 protein: CASSPGQGGGEQYF
CDR3 DNA: TGTGCCAGCAGTCCTGGACAGGGGGGCGGCGAGCAGTACTTC

D gene: NA
V gene: TRBV29-1
J gene: TRBJ2-7
clone size: NA
CDR3 protein: CSVGVGGSYEQYF
CDR3 DNA: TGCAGCGTTGGGGTGGGGGGATCCTACGAGCAGTACTTC

D gene: NA
V gene: TRBV6-1
J gene: TRBJ1-6
clone size: many
CDR3 protein: CASRSTLGLHF
CDR3 DNA: TGTGCCAGCAGGTCCACCCTCGGTCTCCACTTT

D gene: NA
V gene: TRBV13
J gene: TRBJ2-5
clone size: NA
CDR3 protein: CASSFTRRGGKQETQYF
CDR3 DNA: TGTGCCAGCAGCTTTACCCGCAGGGGCGGAAAACAAGAGACCCAGTACTTC

D gene: NA
V gene: TRBV15
J gene: TRBJ1-5
clone size: NA
CDR3 protein: CATSRDHSSVFGPQHF
CDR3 DNA: TGTGCCACCAGCAGAGATCACTCATCGGTATTTGGGCCCCAGCATTTT

D gene: TRBD1
V gene: TRBV7-2
J gene: TRBJ1-5
clone size: NA
CDR3 protein: CASSSDRGNQPQHF
CDR3 DNA: TGTGCCAGCAGCTCGGACAGGGGCAATCAGCCCCAGCATTTT

D gene: TRBD2
V gene: TRBV7-8
J gene: TRBJ2-1
clone size: medium-sized
CDR3 protein: CASSLAGGFEQFF
CDR3 DNA: TGTGCCAGCAGCTTAGCGGGGGGGTTTGAGCAGTTCTTC

D gene: TRBD1
V gene: TRBV29-1
J gene: TRBJ1-2
clone size: NA
CDR3 protein: CSVRQGVNGGYTF
CDR3 DNA: TGCAGCGTCCGACAGGGGGTAAACGGTGGCTACACCTTC

D gene: TRBD2
V gene: TRBV6-5
J gene: TRBJ2-7
clone size: NA
CDR3 protein: CASGASGGNYEQYF
CDR3 DNA: TGTGCCAGCGGTGCTAGCGGGGGGAACTACGAGCAGTACTTC

D gene: NA
V gene: TRBV27
J gene: TRBJ2-1
clone size: NA
CDR3 protein: CASSFWYSSYNEQFF
CDR3 DNA: TGTGCCAGCAGTTTCTGGTACAGCTCCTACAATGAGCAGTTCTTC

D gene: TRBD2
V gene: TRBV6-6
J gene: TRBJ2-5
clone size: NA
CDR3 protein: CASRSTSGSRETQYF
CDR3 DNA: TGTGCCAGCAGATCTACTAGCGGGAGTAGGGAGACCCAGTACTTC

D gene: TRBD1
V gene: TRBV6-6
J gene: TRBJ1-2
clone size: NA
CDR3 protein: CASSDRGHGYGYTF
CDR3 DNA: TGTGCCAGCAGTGACAGGGGGCACGGCTATGGCTACACCTTC